Detailed here is one T cell receptor (beta chain). The target of this receptor is not known. The junction departs from germline at one end; a sequencing error may be responsible. This entry is derived from a study of blood T cells in healthy people across ages (dated by TCRdb to between 2015 and 2016). Study-wide context: In model experiments, template switching captured about one uniquely barcoded TCR beta cDNA molecule for every two T cells. To track age-related changes in TCR beta repertoire diversity, the study relied on deep sequencing normalized with unique cDNA molecular identifiers. The donors were divided into four age groups: young (average around 16 years), middle-aged (approximately 41), aged (about 60) and long-lived (about 90). The study analyzed two additional independent replicas of 1 million unique cDNA reads from the same blood draw for two donors, one aged 18 to 30 and one aged 80 or older.

The CDR1 and CDR2 encoded by the germline V gene (reference sequence) are SEHNR and FQNEAQ. From cysteine to phenylalanine, the CDR3 is 13 amino acids long. Left in the record is the CDR3 DNA by itself, 39 bases read in frame from the first base. Donors were a few dozen systemically healthy Caucasian individuals from Russia aged about 6 to 100 years. About 10 milliliters of peripheral blood were drawn from each donor into EDTA-treated Vacutainer tubes. Ficoll-Paque density-gradient centrifugation was used to isolate PBMCs, with at least 6 million per sample. Total RNA was extracted from PBMCs with Trizol reagent, with at least 5.5 micrograms obtained per sample. Naive CD45RAhigh/CD27high T cell percentages were measured by flow cytometry on a PBMC aliquot from every donor. Beyond this particular receptor, the publication reports: Conclusive comparison of naive and antigen-experienced compartments was prevented by the profiling of bulk unsorted PBMCs. Because donor CMV infection status was unknown, age-related changes in expanded clonotypes were potentially confounded. Observed TCR beta diversity per million T cells fell roughly linearly with age, and a significant reduction was already apparent by age about 43. The percentage of naive T cells measured by flow cytometry correlated strongly with observed TCR beta diversity. Estimates of total diversity based on one million sequenced T cells were considered lower bounds and underestimates. Compared with the aged group, the long-lived group had more naive CD4+ T cells, fewer expanded clones and increased TCR diversity, a pattern suggesting age selection.

Library generation was performed with 5' RACE. The listed sequencing device is Illumina HiSeq 2500. The second PCR ran for roughly 7 to 12 cycles and used a J-beta primer mix along with a sample-barcoded 5' primer. A template-switch 5' adaptor carrying 12 random nucleotides introduced a unique molecular identifier onto each TCR beta cDNA molecule. At least 2.5 million CDR3-containing paired-end reads were obtained from each sample. First-strand cDNA was synthesized from all RNA with the Mint cDNA synthesis kit, primed by a TRBC-specific oligonucleotide. Following uracil-DNA glycosylase treatment, all cDNA underwent a first 18-cycle PCR with the universal primers M1SS and BC2_uni_R. As for the authors' bioinformatics: For normalization, 1 million high-quality reads, each with a distinct molecular identifier, were randomly selected from each sample. Reads sharing molecular identifiers were discarded rather than binned into consensus sequences. MiTCR, with a Q25 quality threshold and the strictest error-elimination algorithm, was used for CDR3 identification, clonotype clustering and error correction. Lower-bound total TCR beta diversity was estimated with a nonparametric unseen species model using Euler transformation. The public reads were quality trimmed at Q25 with fastp and then assembled into clones with MiXCR by TCRdb, keeping productive beta chains. Every entry covers one CDR3 protein and lists the most common genes and DNA from its rows. TCRdb's processing, not the study's, gives the V and J calls here. This sample comprises over 700,000 distinct CDR3 sequences, more than 20% of them detected only once. The top ten constitute under 9.5% of the sample.

Separately, the same data were catalogued under a study of T cells of mothers and their children. Per the second study: Nine systemically healthy Caucasian individuals, comprising three mothers and their six children, were included as donors. cDNA synthesis consumed the entire amount of extracted RNA, loaded at roughly 1.5 ug RNA in each 15 ul reaction. In the second PCR, the M1S primer added sample barcodes and 2-4 random nucleotides. Over 10 million TCR beta CDR3 reads came from each mother, compared with millions of reads from each child. TCR recombination output is similarly shaped by thymic selection in related and unrelated pairs, with a minor effect exerted by inherited differences. Normalized repertoire overlap in related mother-child pairs was always slightly higher than in unrelated mother-child pairs, but the difference was never significant. No persistent microchimeric T cell clones were found, with a detection sensitivity of approximately 100 clones per million clonotypes. The study used deep NGS to compare TCR beta repertoires of mothers and children, seeking features distinguishing related mother-child pairs from unrelated individuals. Mothers averaged approximately 41 +/- 4 years of age and children averaged 11 +/- 4 years. Libraries were sequenced on Illumina HiSeq 2000 with 100+100 nt paired-end reads after adapter ligation with NEBNext reagents. Mother and child libraries were prepared a month apart and sequenced in separate runs to prevent cross-contamination. Between about 500,000 and 2,100,000 distinct TCR beta clonotypes were identified per donor. Naive TCR beta clonotypes were estimated from low-frequency clonotypes matched to each donor's FACS-determined naive share, without sorting.

Specimen: blood. The V and J genes are TRBV7-9 and TRBJ1-2; TRBD1 is possibly the D segment (5 matching bases). This TCR came from a boy aged 10-17 years in good health. The CDR3 protein sequence reads: CASSSDRDYGYTF. The sequenced DNA is TGTGCCAGCAGCTCCGACAGAGACTACGGCTACACCTTC.